This is a list of T cell receptor beta chains from one sample in a study of blood T cell repertoires in COVID-19. Only in-frame clones appear in the TCRdb table, and some are missing; sequencing was by immunoSEQ multiplex PCR. The repertoire has around 700,000 clones, about nine tenths of them found once; the top ten carry 0.2% to 0.3%. Input material: peripheral blood. The receptor set was obtained from a young woman with acute or convalescent COVID-19. The CDR3 runs from the conserved cysteine through the conserved F or W. The order of the fields is J gene, V gene, clone size, D gene, CDR3 DNA, CDR3 protein. D genes are given only for firm matches. Size tells how often a clone was seen (once, few, many) or the class of an expanded clone, and some rows leave it out.

J: TRBJ1-5; V: TRBV4-3; size: once; D: -; DNA: TGCGCCAGCAGTCCGACCGGGGGTAGCAATCAGCCCCAGCATTTT; CDR3: CASSPTGGSNQPQHF
J: TRBJ1-3; V: TRBV5-1; size: -; D: -; DNA: TGCGCCAGCAGCCCACCGGACTTCTCTGGAAACACCATATATTTT; CDR3: CASSPPDFSGNTIYF
J: TRBJ2-2; V: TRBV12-1; size: -; D: -; DNA: TGTGCCAGCAGCCCAGCACTACCCGGGACAACGAACACCGGGGAGCTGTTTTTT; CDR3: CASSPALPGTTNTGELFF
J: TRBJ1-2; V: TRBV24-1; size: once; D: -; DNA: TGTGCCACCAGTGATTTAACAGGGTCCTATGGCTACACCTTC; CDR3: CATSDLTGSYGYTF
J: TRBJ1-1; V: TRBV6-5; size: -; D: -; DNA: TGTGCCAGCAGTTACTCGGGCAGGGGTGAAGCTTTCTTT; CDR3: CASSYSGRGEAFF
J: TRBJ2-1; V: TRBV11-1; size: -; D: -; DNA: TGTGCCAGCAGCCGGCAGGGGGGTTACAATGAGCAGTTCTTC; CDR3: CASSRQGGYNEQFF
J: TRBJ2-1; V: TRBV2; size: -; D: -; DNA: TGTGCCTTTGACGGGGCGGGACAGACCTACAATGAGCAGTTCTTC; CDR3: CAFDGAGQTYNEQFF
J: TRBJ1-5; V: TRBV23-1; size: -; D: -; DNA: TGCGCCAGCAGTCAACGGCTGCTTAAAACAGGGAGAAAACAGCCCCAGCATTTT; CDR3: CASSQRLLKTGRKQPQHF
J: TRBJ2-1; V: TRBV18; size: -; D: TRBD1; DNA: TGTGCCAGCTCACCGGGACAGGGGGCGGATGAGCAGTTCTTC; CDR3: CASSPGQGADEQFF
J: TRBJ1-2; V: TRBV2; size: -; D: TRBD1; DNA: TGTGCCAGCAGTGCCGGGACAGGGGAAACGAGGCGCTATGGCTACACCTTC; CDR3: CASSAGTGETRRYGYTF
J: TRBJ1-6; V: TRBV6-5; size: -; D: TRBD1; DNA: TGTGCCAGCACTACAGGGGACGCCTCTAATTCACCCCTCCACTTT; CDR3: CASTTGDASNSPLHF
J: TRBJ1-1; V: TRBV7-9; size: once; D: -; DNA: TGTGCCAGCAGCTATCGCCCCGGGACATTGAACACTGAAGCTTTCTTT; CDR3: CASSYRPGTLNTEAFF
J: TRBJ2-3; V: TRBV7-8; size: -; D: TRBD2; DNA: TGTGCCAGCAGCTTTCCCCCAGGACTAGCGGCAGATACGCAGTATTTT; CDR3: CASSFPPGLAADTQYF
J: TRBJ2-7; V: TRBV24-1; size: -; D: -; DNA: TGTGCCCCCGCGGGTGGCGAGCAGTACTTC; CDR3: CAPAGGEQYF
J: TRBJ1-1; V: TRBV7-9; size: -; D: -; DNA: TGTGCCAGCAGCGTTTCTAGGACATTTGCTGAAGCTTTCTTT; CDR3: CASSVSRTFAEAFF
J: TRBJ1-1; V: TRBV14; size: -; D: -; DNA: TGTGCCAGCAGGGCAGGGGCGAACACTGAAGCTTTCTTT; CDR3: CASRAGANTEAFF
J: TRBJ2-7; V: TRBV13; size: -; D: TRBD2; DNA: TGTGCCAGCAGCTTTGGACTAGCGGGGGGTCACGAGCAGTACTTC; CDR3: CASSFGLAGGHEQYF
J: TRBJ1-2; V: TRBV30; size: -; D: -; DNA: TGTGCCTGGAGTGGGGAGGGTAGCAGCTATGGCTACACCTTC; CDR3: CAWSGEGSSYGYTF
J: TRBJ2-4; V: TRBV6-5; size: -; D: TRBD1; DNA: TGTGCCAGCAGCTCAGCCGGGACAGTGGGAAACATTCAGTACTTC; CDR3: CASSSAGTVGNIQYF
J: TRBJ2-2; V: TRBV27; size: -; D: -; DNA: TGTGCCAGCAGTTTAATTTCACCGCGGGTCACCGGGGAGCTGTTTTTT; CDR3: CASSLISPRVTGELFF
J: TRBJ1-5; V: TRBV9; size: -; D: -; DNA: TGTGCCAGCAGCGCACAGGATTACAATCAGCCCCAGCATTTT; CDR3: CASSAQDYNQPQHF
J: TRBJ1-2; V: TRBV12-3/TRBV12-4; size: -; D: -; DNA: TGTGCCAGCAGCTTTAACTATGGCTACACCTTC; CDR3: CASSFNYGYTF
J: TRBJ1-1; V: TRBV27; size: -; D: TRBD1; DNA: TGTGCCAGCAGTTTACGGGACAGGGGAGGTGGGACTGAAGCTTTCTTT; CDR3: CASSLRDRGGGTEAFF
J: TRBJ1-2; V: TRBV9; size: -; D: -; DNA: TGTGCCAGCAGCGGAGGGGGATTCTATGGCTACACCTTC; CDR3: CASSGGGFYGYTF
J: TRBJ1-2; V: TRBV19; size: -; D: TRBD1; DNA: TGTGCCAGTAGTATCAGGCAGGGGGAATATGGCTACACCTTC; CDR3: CASSIRQGEYGYTF
J: TRBJ1-2; V: TRBV30; size: -; D: -; DNA: TGTGCCTGGAGGGCGGGGGACTATGGCTACACCTTC; CDR3: CAWRAGDYGYTF
J: TRBJ1-6; V: TRBV11-2; size: once; D: -; DNA: TGTGCCAGCAGCTCCCTAAGAGATTCACCCCTCCACTTT; CDR3: CASSSLRDSPLHF
J: TRBJ1-1; V: TRBV5-1; size: -; D: TRBD1; DNA: TGCGCCAGCAACGTACAACAGGGGGCGGTGAACACTGAAGCTTTCTTT; CDR3: CASNVQQGAVNTEAFF
J: TRBJ1-1; V: TRBV12-5; size: -; D: -; DNA: TGTGCTAGTGGTTTGTTGGGGGGAGACACTGAAGCTTTCTTT; CDR3: CASGLLGGDTEAFF
J: TRBJ2-6; V: TRBV27; size: -; D: TRBD2; DNA: TGTGCCAGCAGTTTTAGCGGGGGACTCCCTGGGGCCAACGTCCTGACTTTC; CDR3: CASSFSGGLPGANVLTF
J: TRBJ1-2; V: TRBV5-1; size: -; D: -; DNA: TGCGCCAGCAGCAGTGGGGCTGACAAGGGCTACACCTTC; CDR3: CASSSGADKGYTF
J: TRBJ1-1; V: TRBV19; size: -; D: -; DNA: TGTGCCAGTAGTATAGGCACAGGGCTGTCGGCTGAAGCTTTCTTT; CDR3: CASSIGTGLSAEAFF
J: TRBJ2-7; V: TRBV30; size: -; D: TRBD1; DNA: TGTGCCTGGGACGGGGGGGACAGGGGCGTCTACGAGCAGTACTTC; CDR3: CAWDGGDRGVYEQYF
J: TRBJ1-5; V: TRBV27; size: once; D: TRBD1; DNA: TGTGCCAGCAGTTTAGGAAGGACAGGGGTCTCCGGGAGCAATCAGCCCCAGCATTTT; CDR3: CASSLGRTGVSGSNQPQHF
J: TRBJ1-1; V: TRBV5-1; size: -; D: -; DNA: TGCGCCAGCAGCTTTGACGGGAGGAACACTGAAGCTTTCTTT; CDR3: CASSFDGRNTEAFF
J: TRBJ1-1; V: TRBV19; size: -; D: -; DNA: TGTGCCAGTAGAGGGAGCGCTGAAGCTTTCTTT; CDR3: CASRGSAEAFF
J: TRBJ2-3; V: TRBV9; size: -; D: -; DNA: TGTGCCAGCAGCGTATCGGGGGATACGCAGTATTTT; CDR3: CASSVSGDTQYF
J: TRBJ2-7; V: TRBV5-6; size: -; D: -; DNA: TGTGCCAGCAGCACGGGGAGCTCCTACGAGCAGTACTTC; CDR3: CASSTGSSYEQYF
J: TRBJ2-2; V: TRBV7-3; size: -; D: TRBD1; DNA: TGTGCCAGCAGCTCCCGGGACAGGAGCTCCGGGGAGCTGTTTTTT; CDR3: CASSSRDRSSGELFF
J: TRBJ1-5; V: TRBV19; size: -; D: -; DNA: TGTGCCAGTACAGGGAAGGGGTATAGCAATCAGCCCCAGCATTTT; CDR3: CASTGKGYSNQPQHF
J: TRBJ2-7; V: TRBV5-6; size: -; D: -; DNA: TGTGCCAGCAGCACGGAGGATCGGGGCGAGCAGTACTTC; CDR3: CASSTEDRGEQYF
J: TRBJ1-2; V: TRBV6-6; size: -; D: -; DNA: TGTGCCAGCAGTCCGGGCGGGGCGAGGTATGGCTACACCTTC; CDR3: CASSPGGARYGYTF
J: TRBJ1-1; V: TRBV3-1/TRBV3-2; size: -; D: -; DNA: TGTGCCAGCAGCTTACTACAGGGATTCGGCACTGAAGCTTTCTTT; CDR3: CASSLLQGFGTEAFF
J: TRBJ2-3; V: TRBV5-1; size: once; D: -; DNA: TGCGCCAGCAGCCGCAGAAAACAGGGTTTAGGCACAGATACGCAGTATTTT; CDR3: CASSRRKQGLGTDTQYF
J: TRBJ2-7; V: TRBV13; size: -; D: -; DNA: TGTGCCAGCAGCTTGGGCAGAACCTACGAGCAGTACTTC; CDR3: CASSLGRTYEQYF
J: TRBJ1-2; V: TRBV24-1; size: -; D: -; DNA: TGTGCCACCAGTGATTCAGGGTCTAACTATGGCTACACCTTC; CDR3: CATSDSGSNYGYTF
J: TRBJ2-2; V: TRBV28; size: -; D: -; DNA: TGTGCCAGCGCCTCCAGGAACACCGGGGAGCTGTTTTTT; CDR3: CASASRNTGELFF
J: TRBJ2-3; V: TRBV29-1; size: -; D: -; DNA: TGCAGCGTAGGAGAGTTAGATACGCAGTATTTT; CDR3: CSVGELDTQYF
J: TRBJ1-1; V: TRBV3-1/TRBV3-2; size: -; D: TRBD1; DNA: TGTGCCAGCAGGCGAGAGGGGGCGGACACTGAAGCTTTCTTT; CDR3: CASRREGADTEAFF
J: TRBJ2-2; V: TRBV9; size: -; D: TRBD1; DNA: TGTGCCAGCAGCGTGTCAGGGGGTGACGGGGAGCTGTTTTTT; CDR3: CASSVSGGDGELFF
J: TRBJ2-7; V: TRBV11-2; size: few; D: -; DNA: TGTGCCAGCAGCTCGGAGACGTACGAGCAGTACTTC; CDR3: CASSSETYEQYF
J: TRBJ1-3; V: TRBV19; size: -; D: -; DNA: TGTGCCAGTACCCGGACAGAAAACTCTGGAAACACCATATATTTT; CDR3: CASTRTENSGNTIYF
J: TRBJ1-4; V: TRBV14; size: few; D: TRBD1; DNA: TGTGCCAGCAGCCCCGGACAGGGGGCGGAAAAACTGTTTTTT; CDR3: CASSPGQGAEKLFF
J: TRBJ1-5; V: TRBV3-1/TRBV3-2; size: -; D: -; DNA: TGTGCCAGCAGCCAAGAGCGATATCAGCCCCAGCATTTT; CDR3: CASSQERYQPQHF
J: TRBJ1-1; V: TRBV11-2; size: -; D: TRBD1; DNA: TGTGCCAGCAGCGCCCAGGGACAGGAGAACACTGAAGCTTTCTTT; CDR3: CASSAQGQENTEAFF
J: TRBJ1-5; V: TRBV7-9; size: -; D: -; DNA: TGTGCCAGCAGCCAGGGACAAGCTAGCAATCAGCCCCAGCATTTT; CDR3: CASSQGQASNQPQHF